Listed here are 2 T cell receptor beta chains from one sample, sequenced in a study of long-term antiretroviral therapy in people with HIV. Sequencing used immunoSEQ v3.0 at survey level. TCRdb keeps only in-frame clones here, not all; method: immunoSEQ multiplex PCR. The sample shows 15,000 or so clones, 81% of them seen only once. The specimen was unsorted PBMCs, collected about 1.2 years before starting antiretroviral therapy. The receptors here all came from a man in his thirties or forties with HIV.

The V call is TRBV27, the J call TRBJ2-1; D might be TRBD1 (6 bases). The ends were cut back, 6 bases at V and 0 bases at J, with 12 bases in the middle. From germline, CDR1 is MNHEY and CDR2 SMNVEV (reference sequence). The CDR3 extends over 15 amino acids. CDR3 sequence reads: CASRFDRYSYNEQFF. In DNA form, the CDR3 reads TGTGCCAGCAGATTTGACAGGTACTCCTACAATGAGCAGTTCTTC.

DNA of the CDR3: TGTGCCAGCAGCTTAGCATCTGCGGGAGGATCGCAGTTCTTC. It encodes CASSLASAGGSQFF. The chain combines TRBV7-2 with TRBJ2-1, with 8 nucleotides matching TRBD2. The junction had 7 bases not matched to a gene; V was cut back by 0 bases and J by 12 bases. The germline V gene encodes CDR1 SGHTA and CDR2 FQGNSA. The CDR3 contains 14 residues.